This entry features one T cell receptor (beta chain) sequence. Its specificity is unknown. The junction and the germline gene differ at one end; a read error may be behind it. RNA was extracted from bulk tissue without any cell sorting. More than 3 cm separated this lung sample from the edge of the tumor. The library came from three nested PCR rounds adapted from ARM-PCR protocols. TCRdb re-derived calls from the multiplex PCR reads in MiXCR, one entry per CDR3 protein. In the table there are some 80,000 distinct CDR3 sequences, less than 85% of which are singletons. This entry comes from a study of tumor and adjacent non-tumor tissue in lung cancer. Study context: Samples averaged around 4 million productive TCRbeta reads each.

CDR3 size: 16 residues. CDR1 is SQVTM, CDR2 ANQGSEA, per germline. Study outcomes and limitations: In normal lung, the top 100 clones were significantly more dominant than in tumor. Tumor TCR diversity, when higher, was linked to shorter survival.

The V and J genes are TRBV29-1 and TRBJ2-5, with a tentative D call TRBD1 (6 bases). The sample comprised distant non-tumor lung tissue. The receptor was isolated from a man between 65 and 85 years old with non-small cell lung cancer. This CDR3 is CNATPYLQTGQETHYF. The CDR3 region has the DNA TGCAACGCCACGCCCTACCTCCAGACAGGTCAAGAGACCCACTACTTC.